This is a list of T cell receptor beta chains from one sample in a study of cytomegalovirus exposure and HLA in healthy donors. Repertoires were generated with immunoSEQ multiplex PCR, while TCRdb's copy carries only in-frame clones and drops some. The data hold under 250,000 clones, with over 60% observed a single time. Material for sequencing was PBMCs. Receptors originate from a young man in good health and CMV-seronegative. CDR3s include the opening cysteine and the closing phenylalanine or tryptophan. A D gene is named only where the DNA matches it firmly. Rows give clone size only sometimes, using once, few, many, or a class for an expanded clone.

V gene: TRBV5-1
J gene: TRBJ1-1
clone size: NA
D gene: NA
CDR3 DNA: TGCGCCAGCACACGAGCAGGGAACACTGAAGCTTTCTTT
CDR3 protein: CASTRAGNTEAFF

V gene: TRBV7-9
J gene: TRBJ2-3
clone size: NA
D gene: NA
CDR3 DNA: TGTGCCAGCAGCTTTTCCGGGACTAGCACAGATACGCAGTATTTT
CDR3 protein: CASSFSGTSTDTQYF

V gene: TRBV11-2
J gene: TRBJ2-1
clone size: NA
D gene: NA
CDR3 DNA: TGTGCCAGCAGCTTAGATAGGAGCGGATCCCCGTTCTTC
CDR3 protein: CASSLDRSGSPFF

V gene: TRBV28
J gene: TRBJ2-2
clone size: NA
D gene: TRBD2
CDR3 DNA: TGTGCCAGCAGCCGGACTAGCGGGACCACCGGGGAGCTGTTTTTT
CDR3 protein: CASSRTSGTTGELFF

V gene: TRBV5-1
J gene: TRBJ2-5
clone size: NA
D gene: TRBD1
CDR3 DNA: TGCGCCAGCAGCCAACAGGGGGACCAAGAGACCCAGTACTTC
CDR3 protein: CASSQQGDQETQYF

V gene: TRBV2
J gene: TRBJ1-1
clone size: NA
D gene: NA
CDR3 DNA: TGTGCCAGCAGGCGTGGTCTATGGACACACATGAACACTGAAGCTTTCTTT
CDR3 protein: CASRRGLWTHMNTEAFF

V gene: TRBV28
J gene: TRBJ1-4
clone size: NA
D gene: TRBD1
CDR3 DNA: TGTGCCAGCAGTTTATTGGTAGGGGGCGCACGGGAAAAACTGTTTTTT
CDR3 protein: CASSLLVGGAREKLFF

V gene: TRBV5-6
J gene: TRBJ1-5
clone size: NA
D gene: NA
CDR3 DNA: TGTGCCAGCAGCTTCTGGCAGGGGTTGTGGCAGCCCCAGCATTTT
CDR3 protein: CASSFWQGLWQPQHF

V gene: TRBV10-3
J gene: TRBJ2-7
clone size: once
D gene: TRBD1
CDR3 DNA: TGTGCCATCTTTACCCCGGGACAGTCCTACGAGCAGTACTTC
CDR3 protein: CAIFTPGQSYEQYF

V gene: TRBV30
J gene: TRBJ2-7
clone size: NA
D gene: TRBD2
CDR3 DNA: TGTGCCTGGAGCCCGGGGGGGCGATACGAGCAGTACTTC
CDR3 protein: CAWSPGGRYEQYF

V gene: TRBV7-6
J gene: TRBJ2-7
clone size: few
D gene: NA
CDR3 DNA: TGTGCCAGCAGCTTAGCAGGGGGACGCTCCTACGAGCAGTACTTC
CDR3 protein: CASSLAGGRSYEQYF

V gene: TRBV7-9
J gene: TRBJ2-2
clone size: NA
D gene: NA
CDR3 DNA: TGTGCCAGCAGCCCCAGGTTGGCTTACGGGGAGCTGTTTTTT
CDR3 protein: CASSPRLAYGELFF

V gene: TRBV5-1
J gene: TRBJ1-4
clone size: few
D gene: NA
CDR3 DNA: TGCGCCAGCAGCTTGGATGGAGGGATGCAAACTAATGAAAAACTGTTTTTT
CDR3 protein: CASSLDGGMQTNEKLFF

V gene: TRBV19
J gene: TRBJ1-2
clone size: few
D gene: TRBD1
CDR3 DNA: TGTGCCAGTAGTATAGATCGGGAGGGGGCCGTTGGCTACACCTTC
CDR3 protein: CASSIDREGAVGYTF

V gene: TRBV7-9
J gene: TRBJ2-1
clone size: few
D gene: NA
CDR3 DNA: TGTGCCAGCAGCTTATTAAGGAGCTCCTACAATGAGCAGTTCTTC
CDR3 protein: CASSLLRSSYNEQFF

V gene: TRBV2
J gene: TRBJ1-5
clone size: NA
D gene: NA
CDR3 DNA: TGTGCCAGCAGTGAAATTGAAACGGGGTCCCAGCATTTT
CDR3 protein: CASSEIETGSQHF

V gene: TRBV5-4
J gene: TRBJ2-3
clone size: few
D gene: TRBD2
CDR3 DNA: TGTGCCAGCAGCTTTATGGGACTACGTGGGACAGATACGCAGTATTTT
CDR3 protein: CASSFMGLRGTDTQYF

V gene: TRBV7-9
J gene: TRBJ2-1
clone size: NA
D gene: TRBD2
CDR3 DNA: TGTGCCAGCAGCTCTGGAGGGGCTAGCGGGAGTTCCTACAATGAGCAGTTCTTC
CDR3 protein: CASSSGGASGSSYNEQFF

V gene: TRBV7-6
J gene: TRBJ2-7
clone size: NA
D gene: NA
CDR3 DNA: TGTGCCAGCAGCTTAGCAGGGAGCCTCTCCTACGAGCAGTACTTC
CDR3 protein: CASSLAGSLSYEQYF

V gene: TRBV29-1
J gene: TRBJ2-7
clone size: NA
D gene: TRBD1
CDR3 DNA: TGCAGCGTTGATAGGGTCAGGGGGCATCAGTACGAGCAGTACTTC
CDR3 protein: CSVDRVRGHQYEQYF

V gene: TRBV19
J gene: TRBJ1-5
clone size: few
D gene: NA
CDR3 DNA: TGTGCCAGTAGCAGGGGTCAGCCCCAGCATTTT
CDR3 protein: CASSRGQPQHF